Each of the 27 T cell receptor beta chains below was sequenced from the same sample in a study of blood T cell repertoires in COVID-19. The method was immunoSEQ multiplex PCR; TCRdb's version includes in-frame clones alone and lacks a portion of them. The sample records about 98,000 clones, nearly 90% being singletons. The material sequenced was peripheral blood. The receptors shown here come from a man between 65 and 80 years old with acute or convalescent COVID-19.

DNA for the CDR3: TGTGCCATCAGTGAGATGGGACAGTTCCAAGAGACCCAGTACTTC. Amino acid sequence: CAISEMGQFQETQYF. V is TRBV10-3 and J is TRBJ2-5, with 7 bases fitting TRBD1. V was clipped by 2 bases and J by 1 base; unmatched bases: 4. CDR1 and CDR2 from the germline V gene are ENHRY and SYGVKD. The CDR3 is 15 residues long.

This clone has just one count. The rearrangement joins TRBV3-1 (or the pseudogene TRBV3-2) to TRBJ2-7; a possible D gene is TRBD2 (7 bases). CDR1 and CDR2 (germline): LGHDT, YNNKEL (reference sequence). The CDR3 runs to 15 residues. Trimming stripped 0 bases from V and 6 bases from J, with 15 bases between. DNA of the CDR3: TGTGCCAGCAGCCAAGATTTCGCGGGGGCCACCGAGCAGTACTTC. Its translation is CASSQDFAGATEQYF.

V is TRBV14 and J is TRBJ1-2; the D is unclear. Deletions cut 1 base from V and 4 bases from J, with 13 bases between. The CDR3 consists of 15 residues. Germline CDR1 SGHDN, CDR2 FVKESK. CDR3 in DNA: TGTGCCAGCAGCCAAGTCGGGGTGACCAGCTATGGCTACACCTTC. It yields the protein CASSQVGVTSYGYTF.

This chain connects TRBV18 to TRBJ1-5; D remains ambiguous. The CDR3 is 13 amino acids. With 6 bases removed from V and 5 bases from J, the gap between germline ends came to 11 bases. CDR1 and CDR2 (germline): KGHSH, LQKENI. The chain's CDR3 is CASSPSGDQPQHF. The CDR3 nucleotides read TGTGCCAGCTCCCCGAGCGGGGATCAGCCCCAGCATTTT. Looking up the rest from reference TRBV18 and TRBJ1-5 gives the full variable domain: NAGVMQNPRHLVRRRGQEARLRCSPMKGHSHVYWYRQLPEEGLKFMVYLQKENIIDESGMPKERFSAEFPKEGPSILRIQQVVRGDSAAYFCASSPSGDQPQHFGDGTRLSIL.

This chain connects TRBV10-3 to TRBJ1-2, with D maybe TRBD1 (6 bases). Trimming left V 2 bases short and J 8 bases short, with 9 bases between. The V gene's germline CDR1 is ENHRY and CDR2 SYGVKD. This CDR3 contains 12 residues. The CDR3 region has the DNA TGTGCCATCAGTGAGCCAACAGGGGGCTACACCTTC. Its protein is CAISEPTGGYTF.

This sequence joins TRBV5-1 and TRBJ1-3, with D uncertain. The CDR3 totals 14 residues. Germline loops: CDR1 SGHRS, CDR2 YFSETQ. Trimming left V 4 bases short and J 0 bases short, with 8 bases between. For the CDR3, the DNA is TGCGCCAGCAGCCCGTCCCCCTCTGGAAACACCATATATTTT. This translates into CASSPSPSGNTIYF.

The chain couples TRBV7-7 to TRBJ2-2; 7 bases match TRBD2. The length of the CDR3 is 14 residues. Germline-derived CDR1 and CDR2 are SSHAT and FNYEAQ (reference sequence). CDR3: CASERGLGTGELFF. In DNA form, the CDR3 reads TGTGCTAGTGAGCGGGGCCTAGGGACCGGGGAGCTGTTTTTT.

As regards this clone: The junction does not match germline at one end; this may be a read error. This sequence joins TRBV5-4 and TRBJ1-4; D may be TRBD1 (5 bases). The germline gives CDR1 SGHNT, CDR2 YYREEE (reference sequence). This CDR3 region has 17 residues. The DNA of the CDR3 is TGTGCCAGCAGCTTGGTCGGTCGGGACTCTACTAGTGAAAAACTGTTTTTT. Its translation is CASSLVGRDSTSEKLFF.

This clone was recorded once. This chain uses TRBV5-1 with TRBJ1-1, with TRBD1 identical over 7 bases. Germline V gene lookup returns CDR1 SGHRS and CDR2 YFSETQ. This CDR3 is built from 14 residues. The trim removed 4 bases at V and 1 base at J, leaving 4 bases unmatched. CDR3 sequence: CASSAGQTNTEAFF. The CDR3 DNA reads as TGCGCCAGCAGCGCGGGACAGACGAACACTGAAGCTTTCTTT.

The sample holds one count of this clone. CDR3 residues: CASKSGPTGELFF. CDR3 nucleotides: TGTGCCAGCAAATCAGGGCCCACCGGGGAGCTGTTTTTT. The chain employs TRBV2 and TRBJ2-2; possibly TRBD1 for D (5 bases). The V and J ends lost 7 bases and 4 bases respectively, with 10 bases between them. This CDR3 contains 13 residues. The V gene's germline CDR1 is SNHLY and CDR2 FYNNEI.

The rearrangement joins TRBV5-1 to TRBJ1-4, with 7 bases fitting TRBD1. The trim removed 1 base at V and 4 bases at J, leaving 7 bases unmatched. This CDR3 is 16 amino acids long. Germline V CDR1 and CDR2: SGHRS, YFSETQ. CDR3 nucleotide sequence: TGCGCCAGCAGCTTGTATCCGACAGGGCGTAATGAAAAACTGTTTTTT. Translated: CASSLYPTGRNEKLFF.

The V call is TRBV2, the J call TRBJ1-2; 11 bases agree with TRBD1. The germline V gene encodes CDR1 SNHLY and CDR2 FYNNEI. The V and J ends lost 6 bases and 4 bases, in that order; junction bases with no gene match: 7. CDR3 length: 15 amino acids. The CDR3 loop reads CASSVSGQGAYGYTF. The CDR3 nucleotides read TGTGCCAGCAGCGTAAGCGGACAGGGGGCCTATGGCTACACCTTC.

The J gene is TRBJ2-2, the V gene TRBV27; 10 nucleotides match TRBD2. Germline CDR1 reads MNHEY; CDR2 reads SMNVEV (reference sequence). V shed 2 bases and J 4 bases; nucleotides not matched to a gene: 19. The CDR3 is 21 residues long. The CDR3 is CASSLRGGLAAHSGGTGELFF. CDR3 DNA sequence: TGTGCCAGCAGTTTAAGGGGAGGACTAGCGGCCCACTCGGGGGGCACCGGGGAGCTGTTTTTT.

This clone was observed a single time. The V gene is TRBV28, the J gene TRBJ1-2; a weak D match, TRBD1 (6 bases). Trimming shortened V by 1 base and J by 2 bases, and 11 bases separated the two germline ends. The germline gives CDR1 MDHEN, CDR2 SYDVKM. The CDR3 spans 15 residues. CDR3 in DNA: TGTGCCAGCAGTTTATTCGGGGGGCCCAACTATGGCTACACCTTC. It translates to CASSLFGGPNYGYTF.

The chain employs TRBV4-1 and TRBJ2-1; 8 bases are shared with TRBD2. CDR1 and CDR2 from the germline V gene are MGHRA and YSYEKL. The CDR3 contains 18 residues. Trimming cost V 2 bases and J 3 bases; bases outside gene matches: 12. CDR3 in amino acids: CASSQRVVTSAYYNEQFF. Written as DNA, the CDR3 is TGCGCCAGCAGCCAACGCGTAGTGACTAGCGCTTACTACAATGAGCAGTTCTTC.

The CDR3 protein is CASSQPYGGVNQPQHF. The DNA for the CDR3 is TGCGCCAGCAGCCAACCTTACGGGGGAGTCAATCAGCCCCAGCATTTT. J is TRBJ1-5 and V is TRBV4-1, with a tentative D call TRBD1 (5 bases). The germline CDR1 and CDR2 sequences are MGHRA and YSYEKL. This CDR3 is 16 amino acids long. V lost 2 bases, J lost 3 bases, and 14 bases lay in between.

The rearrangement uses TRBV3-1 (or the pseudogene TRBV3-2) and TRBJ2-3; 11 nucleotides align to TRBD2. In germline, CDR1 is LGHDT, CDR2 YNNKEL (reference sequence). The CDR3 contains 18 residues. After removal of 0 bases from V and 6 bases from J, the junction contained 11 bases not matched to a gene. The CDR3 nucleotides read TGTGCCAGCAGCCAAGATACCCTAGCGGGGGGTCCCAGGGATACGCAGTATTTT. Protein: CASSQDTLAGGPRDTQYF.

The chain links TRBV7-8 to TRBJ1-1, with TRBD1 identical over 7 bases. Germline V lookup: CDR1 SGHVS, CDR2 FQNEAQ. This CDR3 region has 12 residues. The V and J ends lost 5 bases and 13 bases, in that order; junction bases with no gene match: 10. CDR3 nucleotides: TGTGCCAGCAGCAACCGACAGGGCCGGGTTTTCTTT. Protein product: CASSNRQGRVFF.

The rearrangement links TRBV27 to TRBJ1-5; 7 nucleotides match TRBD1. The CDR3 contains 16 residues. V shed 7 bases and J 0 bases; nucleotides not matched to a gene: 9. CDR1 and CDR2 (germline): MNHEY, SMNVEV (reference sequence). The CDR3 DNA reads TGTGCCAGCAATCCAGGGGGGTGGTATAGCAATCAGCCCCAGCATTTT. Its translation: CASNPGGWYSNQPQHF.

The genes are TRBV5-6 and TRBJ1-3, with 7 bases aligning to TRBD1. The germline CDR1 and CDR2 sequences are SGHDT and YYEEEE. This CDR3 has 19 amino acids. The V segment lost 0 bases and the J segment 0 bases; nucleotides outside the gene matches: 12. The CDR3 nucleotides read TGTGCCAGCAGCTTGGCTCCGACAGGGTTCAGGGCCTCTGGAAACACCATATATTTT. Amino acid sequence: CASSLAPTGFRASGNTIYF.

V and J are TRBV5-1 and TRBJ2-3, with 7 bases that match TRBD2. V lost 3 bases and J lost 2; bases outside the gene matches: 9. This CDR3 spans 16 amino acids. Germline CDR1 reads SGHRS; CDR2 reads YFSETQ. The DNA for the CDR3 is TGCGCCAGCAGCTATGAGGACGGGGGGTCCACAGATACGCAGTATTTT. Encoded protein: CASSYEDGGSTDTQYF.

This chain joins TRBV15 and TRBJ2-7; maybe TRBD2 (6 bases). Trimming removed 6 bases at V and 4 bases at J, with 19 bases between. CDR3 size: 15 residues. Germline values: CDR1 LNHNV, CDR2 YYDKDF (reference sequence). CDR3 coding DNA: TGTGCCACCAGTCCGGAAACCGGACTAAGTTACGAGCAGTACTTC. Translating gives CATSPETGLSYEQYF.

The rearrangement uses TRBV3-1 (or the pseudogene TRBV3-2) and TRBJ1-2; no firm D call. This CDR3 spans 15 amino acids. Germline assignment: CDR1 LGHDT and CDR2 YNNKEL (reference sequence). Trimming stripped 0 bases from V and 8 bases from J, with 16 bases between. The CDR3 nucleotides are TGTGCCAGCAGCCAAGAGGCCACGGCACTATGGGGCTACACCTTC. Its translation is CASSQEATALWGYTF.

The CDR3 reads CASSLGQGYTEAFF. CDR3 in DNA: TGTGCCAGCAGCTTAGGACAGGGTTACACTGAAGCTTTCTTT. The chain recombines TRBV11-2 with TRBJ1-1, with 7 bases lining up with TRBD1. The J segment lost 3 bases and the V segment lost 1 base, leaving 2 bases of the junction unmatched. CDR3 length: 14 amino acids. Germline V CDR1 and CDR2: SGHAT, FQNNGV.

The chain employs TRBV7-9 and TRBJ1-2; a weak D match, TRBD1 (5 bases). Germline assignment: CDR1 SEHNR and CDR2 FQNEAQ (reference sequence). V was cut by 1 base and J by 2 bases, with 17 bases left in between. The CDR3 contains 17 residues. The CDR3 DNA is TGTGCCAGCAGCTTAGTGGTGGTGGGCCAGGGAAACTATGGCTACACCTTC. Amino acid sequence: CASSLVVVGQGNYGYTF.

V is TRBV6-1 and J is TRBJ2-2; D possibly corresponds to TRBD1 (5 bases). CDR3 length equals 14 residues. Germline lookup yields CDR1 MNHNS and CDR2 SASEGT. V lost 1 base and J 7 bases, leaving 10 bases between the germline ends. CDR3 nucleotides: TGTGCCAGCAGTGAAGTCCAGGGTGGCGGGGAGCTGTTTTTT. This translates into CASSEVQGGGELFF.

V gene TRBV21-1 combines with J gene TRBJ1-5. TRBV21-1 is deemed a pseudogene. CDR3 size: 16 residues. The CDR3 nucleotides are TGTGCCACCCAGCTTCGGGGGGGAGTGAGCAATCAGCCCCAGCATTTT. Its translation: CATQLRGGVSNQPQHF.